The entry below gives a single T cell receptor (beta chain) sequence along with its context. In the original workflow: Quantification of nucleated cells was approximated via reference gene primer amplification. Profiling relied on immunoSEQ multiplex PCR, and the TCRdb table lists in-frame clones only, not all of them. V and J calls and clone size are those listed in that table; D and trimming were worked out from the DNA. The table includes approximately 160,000 clones, about 86% detected once. The V end lost 2 bases, the J end lost 7 bases, and 9 bases lay between the germline ends. There are 14 residues in the CDR3. Germline CDR1 and CDR2: SGHAT and FQNNGV. This sample stems from a study of blood T cell repertoires in COVID-19. Overall study: Acute and convalescent COVID-19 specimens originated in the United States, Italy and Spain. The analysed material was cDNA or gDNA that came from T cells, B-cell-depleted T cells, or PBMCs.

This clonotype originated in a woman of 80 years or more with acute or convalescent COVID-19. Sequenced sample: peripheral blood. This sequence joins TRBV11-2 and TRBJ1-6, with a possible D match to TRBD1 (6 bases). In DNA form, the CDR3 reads TGTGCCAGCAGCTTATCCCAGGGGAATTCACCCCTCCACTTT. Its translation: CASSLSQGNSPLHF.